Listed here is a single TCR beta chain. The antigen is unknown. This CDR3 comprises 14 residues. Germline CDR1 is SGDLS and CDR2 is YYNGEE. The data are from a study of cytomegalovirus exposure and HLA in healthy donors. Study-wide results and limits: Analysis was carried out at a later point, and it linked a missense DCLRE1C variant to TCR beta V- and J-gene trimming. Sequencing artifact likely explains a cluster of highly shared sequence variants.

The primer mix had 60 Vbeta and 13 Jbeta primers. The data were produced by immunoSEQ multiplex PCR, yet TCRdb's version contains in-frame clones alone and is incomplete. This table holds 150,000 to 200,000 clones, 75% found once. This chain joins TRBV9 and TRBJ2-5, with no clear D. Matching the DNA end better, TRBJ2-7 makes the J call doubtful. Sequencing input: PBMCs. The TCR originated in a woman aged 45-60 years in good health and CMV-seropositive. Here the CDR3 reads CASSPRLDSYEQYF. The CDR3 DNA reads TGTGCCAGCAGCCCGAGACTGGACTCCTACGAGCAGTACTTC.